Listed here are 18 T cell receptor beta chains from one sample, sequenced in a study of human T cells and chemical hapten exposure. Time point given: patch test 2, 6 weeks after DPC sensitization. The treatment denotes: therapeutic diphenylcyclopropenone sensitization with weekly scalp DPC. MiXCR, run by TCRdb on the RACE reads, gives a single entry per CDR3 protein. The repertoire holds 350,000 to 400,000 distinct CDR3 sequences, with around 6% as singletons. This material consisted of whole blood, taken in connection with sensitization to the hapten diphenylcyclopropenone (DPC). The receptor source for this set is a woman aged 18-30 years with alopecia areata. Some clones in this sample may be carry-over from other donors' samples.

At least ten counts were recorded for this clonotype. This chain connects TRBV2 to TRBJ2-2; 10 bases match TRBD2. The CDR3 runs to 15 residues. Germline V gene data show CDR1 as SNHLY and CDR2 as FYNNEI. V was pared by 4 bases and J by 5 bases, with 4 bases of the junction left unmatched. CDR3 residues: CASSVGLARTGELFF. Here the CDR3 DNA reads TGTGCCAGCAGTGTGGGACTAGCGCGAACCGGGGAGCTGTTTTTT.

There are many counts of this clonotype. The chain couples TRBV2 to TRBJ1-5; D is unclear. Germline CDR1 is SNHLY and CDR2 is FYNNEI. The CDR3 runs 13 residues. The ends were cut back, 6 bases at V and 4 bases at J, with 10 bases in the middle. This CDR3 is CASSSEINQPQHF. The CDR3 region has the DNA TGTGCCAGCAGCTCAGAAATTAATCAGCCCCAGCATTTT.

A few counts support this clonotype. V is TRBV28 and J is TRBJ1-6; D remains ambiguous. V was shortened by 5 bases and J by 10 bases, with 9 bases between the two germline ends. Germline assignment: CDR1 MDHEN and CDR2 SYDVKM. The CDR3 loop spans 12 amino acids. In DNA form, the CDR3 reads TGTGCCAGCAGTCCCCACGGGTCACCCCTCCACTTT. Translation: CASSPHGSPLHF.

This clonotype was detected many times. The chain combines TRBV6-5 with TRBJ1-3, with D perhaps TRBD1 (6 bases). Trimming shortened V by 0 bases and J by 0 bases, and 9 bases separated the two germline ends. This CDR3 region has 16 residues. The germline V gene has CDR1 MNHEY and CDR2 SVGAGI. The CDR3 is CASSYSVRGSGNTIYF. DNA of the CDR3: TGTGCCAGCAGTTACTCGGTCAGGGGCTCTGGAAACACCATATATTTT.

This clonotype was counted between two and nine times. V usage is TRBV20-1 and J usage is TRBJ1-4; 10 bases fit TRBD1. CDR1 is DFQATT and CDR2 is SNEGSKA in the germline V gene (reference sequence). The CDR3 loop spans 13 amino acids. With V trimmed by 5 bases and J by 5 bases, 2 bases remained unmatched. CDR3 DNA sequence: TGCAGTGCTCCGGGACAGGGGAATGAAAAACTGTTTTTT. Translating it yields CSAPGQGNEKLFF.

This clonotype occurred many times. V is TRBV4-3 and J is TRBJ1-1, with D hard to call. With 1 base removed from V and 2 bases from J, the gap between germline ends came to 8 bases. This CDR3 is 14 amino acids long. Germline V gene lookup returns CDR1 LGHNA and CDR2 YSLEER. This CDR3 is CASSQVSGNTEAFF. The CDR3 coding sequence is TGCGCCAGCAGCCAAGTGTCAGGTAACACTGAAGCTTTCTTT.

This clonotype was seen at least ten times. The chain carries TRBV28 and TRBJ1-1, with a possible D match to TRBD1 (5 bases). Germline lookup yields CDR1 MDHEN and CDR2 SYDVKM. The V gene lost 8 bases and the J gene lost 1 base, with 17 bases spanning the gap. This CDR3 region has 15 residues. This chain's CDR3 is CASHMSQGANTEAFF. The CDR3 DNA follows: TGTGCCAGCCACATGAGCCAGGGAGCGAACACTGAAGCTTTCTTT.

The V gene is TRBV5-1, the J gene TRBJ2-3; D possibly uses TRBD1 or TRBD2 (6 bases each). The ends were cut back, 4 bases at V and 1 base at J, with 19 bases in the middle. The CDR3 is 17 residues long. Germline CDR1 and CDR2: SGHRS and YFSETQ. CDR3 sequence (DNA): TGCGCCAGCAGCCGCGGATCCGGACAGCGGGGCACAGATACGCAGTATTTT. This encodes CASSRGSGQRGTDTQYF.

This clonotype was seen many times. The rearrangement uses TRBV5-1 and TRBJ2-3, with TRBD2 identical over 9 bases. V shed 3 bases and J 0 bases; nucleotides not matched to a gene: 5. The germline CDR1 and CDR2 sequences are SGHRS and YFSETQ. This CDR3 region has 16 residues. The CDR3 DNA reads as TGCGCCAGCAGCTCCCCTAGCGGGATTAGCACAGATACGCAGTATTTT. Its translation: CASSSPSGISTDTQYF.

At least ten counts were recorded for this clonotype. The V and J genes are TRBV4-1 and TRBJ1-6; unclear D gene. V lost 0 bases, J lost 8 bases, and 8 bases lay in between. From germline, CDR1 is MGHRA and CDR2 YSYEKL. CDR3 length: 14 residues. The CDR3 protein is CASSQDPVHSPLHF. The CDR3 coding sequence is TGCGCCAGCAGCCAAGATCCCGTCCATTCACCCCTCCACTTT.

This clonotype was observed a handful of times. CDR3 region: CASTSSGGRGNQPQHF. The CDR3 DNA follows: TGTGCCAGCACCTCATCGGGGGGCAGAGGCAATCAGCCCCAGCATTTT. The rearrangement links TRBV28 to TRBJ1-5; a weak D match, TRBD1 (6 bases). This CDR3 comprises 16 residues. The V end was cut by 7 bases, the J end by 2 bases, with 18 bases between. Germline values: CDR1 MDHEN, CDR2 SYDVKM.

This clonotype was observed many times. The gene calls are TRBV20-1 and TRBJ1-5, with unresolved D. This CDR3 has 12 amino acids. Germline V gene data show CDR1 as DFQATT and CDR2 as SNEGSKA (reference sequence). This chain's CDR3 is CSSTGENQPQHF. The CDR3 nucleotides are TGCAGCTCTACCGGGGAGAATCAGCCCCAGCATTTT.

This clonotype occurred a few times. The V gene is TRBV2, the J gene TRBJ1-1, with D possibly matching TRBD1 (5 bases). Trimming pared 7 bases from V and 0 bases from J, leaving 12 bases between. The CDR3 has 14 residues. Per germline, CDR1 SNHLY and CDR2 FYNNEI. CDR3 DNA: TGTGCCAGCAACCGACAGCCGCTGAACACTGAAGCTTTCTTT. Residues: CASNRQPLNTEAFF.

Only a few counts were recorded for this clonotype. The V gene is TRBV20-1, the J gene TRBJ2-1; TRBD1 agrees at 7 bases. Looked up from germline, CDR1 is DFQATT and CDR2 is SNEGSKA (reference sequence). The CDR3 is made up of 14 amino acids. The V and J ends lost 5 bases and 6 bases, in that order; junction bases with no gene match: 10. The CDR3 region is CSAPPRQGGNEQFF. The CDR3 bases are TGCAGTGCTCCGCCCCGACAGGGTGGCAATGAGCAGTTCTTC.

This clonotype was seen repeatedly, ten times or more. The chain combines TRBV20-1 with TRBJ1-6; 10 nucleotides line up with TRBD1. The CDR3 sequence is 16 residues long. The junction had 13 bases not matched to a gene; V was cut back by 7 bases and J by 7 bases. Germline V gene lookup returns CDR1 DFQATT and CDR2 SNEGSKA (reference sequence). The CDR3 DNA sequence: TGCAGTGTCAGAAGGGATTCGGGACAGGGGAATTCACCCCTCCACTTT. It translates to CSVRRDSGQGNSPLHF.

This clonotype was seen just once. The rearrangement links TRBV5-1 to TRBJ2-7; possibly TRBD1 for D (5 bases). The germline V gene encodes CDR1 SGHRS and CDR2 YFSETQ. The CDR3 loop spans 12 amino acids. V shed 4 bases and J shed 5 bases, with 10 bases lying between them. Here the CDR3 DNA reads TGCGCCAGCAGCGTTCAGGGTGACGAGCAGTACTTC. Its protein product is CASSVQGDEQYF.

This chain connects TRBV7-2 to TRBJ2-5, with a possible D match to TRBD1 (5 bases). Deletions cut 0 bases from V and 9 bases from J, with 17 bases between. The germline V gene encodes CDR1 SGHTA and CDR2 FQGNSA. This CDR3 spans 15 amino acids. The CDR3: CASSLAGVNKIAQYF. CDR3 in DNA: TGTGCCAGCAGCTTAGCAGGGGTCAATAAGATTGCCCAGTACTTC. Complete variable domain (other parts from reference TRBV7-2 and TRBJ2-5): GAGVSQSPSNKVTEKGKDVELRCDPISGHTALYWYRQSLGQGLEFLIYFQGNSAPDKSGLPSDRFSAERTGGSVSTLTIQRTQQEDSAVYLCASSLAGVNKIAQYFGPGTRLLVL.

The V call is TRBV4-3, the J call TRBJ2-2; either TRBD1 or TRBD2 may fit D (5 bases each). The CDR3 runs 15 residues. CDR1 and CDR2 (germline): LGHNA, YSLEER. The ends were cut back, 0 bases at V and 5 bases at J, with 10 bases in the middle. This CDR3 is CASSQDLWGTGELFF. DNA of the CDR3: TGCGCCAGCAGCCAAGATCTCTGGGGGACCGGGGAGCTGTTTTTT.